This T cell receptor beta chain was recorded in a study of T cells after somatic rescue of genetic block. Generated by immunoSEQ multiplex PCR, the TCRdb table keeps only in-frame clones and is missing some. The sample lists 9,500 to 15,000 clones; over 60% were seen once. Germline V gene sequence: CDR1 SGHNT, CDR2 YYREEE (reference sequence). The CDR3 is 14 residues long. V lost 3 bases and J lost 3; bases outside the gene matches: 3. Input material: peripheral blood mononuclear cells (PBMCs). The sequence was collected from a boy between 10 and 17 years old. V usage is TRBV5-4 and J usage is TRBJ2-3; 8 bases match TRBD1. The CDR3 DNA is TGTGCCAGCAGCTGGACAGGGAAGACAGATACGCAGTATTTT. Translation: CASSWTGKTDTQYF.